This T cell receptor (beta chain) is drawn from a study of spatial heterogeneity in lung cancer. Overall study context: Detected sequences consistently included more beta-chain ones than alpha-chain ones. In the raw reads, each unique TCR and UMI combination was present more than ten times on average.

Study-level points and caveats: For expanded intratumoral alpha and beta TCRs, counts tracked tumor mutation counts. Approximate estimated coverage of tumor T cells amounted to 5.5% to 7% for alpha and about 13% for beta chains.

Regarding time point: sample taken at primary tumor resection. Researchers sequenced whole RNA taken from tumor, nontumor lung or frozen PBMC without sorting. TCRdb called the 5' RACE reads again in MiXCR, with one record for every CDR3 protein. The top ten hold roughly 18% of the sample, which has over a thousand distinct CDR3 sequences, less than 15% seen once. The trim removed 1 base at V and 5 bases at J, leaving 3 bases unmatched. The CDR3 is 15 amino acids. Germline V CDR1 and CDR2: MNHNS, SASEGT. By share, this clonotype ranks as large. Its specificity is not known. This beta chain represents an off-target read in a library built for alpha chains; its size is of limited meaning.

The TCR comes from a male donor with early-stage non-small cell lung cancer. The source was lung tumor tissue, collected at surgery. This chain joins TRBV6-1 and TRBJ2-3; 10 positions agree with TRBD2. CDR3 nucleotide sequence: TGTGCCAGCAGTGAAGGTAGCGGGGGGCAAGATACGCAGTATTTT. Amino acids: CASSEGSGGQDTQYF.